This T cell receptor (beta chain) was sequenced for a study of cutaneous CD30+ T cell lymphoproliferative disorder and hepatitis E (dated by TCRdb to the late 2010s). V is clipped by 1 base and J by 2 bases, and the sequence between their germline boundaries is 11 bases long. The CDR3 spans 15 residues, from the cysteine through the phenylalanine. This entry keeps only the CDR3 DNA: 45 bases, framed from base 1. As encoded in the germline V gene, CDR1 is SGHTA while CDR2 is FQGNSA. Points on this clone: No cognate antigen has been identified for it. One base away there is no much larger clone; base qualities are not given.

Library creation used the immunoSEQ multiplex PCR assay. TCRdb retrieved this table from immuneACCESS and kept in-frame rearrangements only. Not all clones are present; in checked studies, unresolved V genes account for under half, and no reason is known for the remainder. In this sample the table shows some 7,200 clones, roughly 70% of which occur a single time. The top ten constitute under 1.4% of the sample. The sequenced material came from blood. The sequence links TRBV7-2 to TRBJ1-2, with no confidently assigned D gene. The source is a human donor with a cutaneous T cell lymphoproliferative disorder associated with hepatitis E virus. The CDR3: CASSLDWGQNYGYTF. The bases are TGTGCCAGCAGCTTAGATTGGGGTCAGAACTATGGCTACACCTTC.